The 7 T cell receptor beta chains listed next were all sequenced from one sample in a study of shared T cell receptors in the human thymus. Data came from immunoSEQ multiplex PCR; TCRdb stores just in-frame clones and leaves some out. The sample lists hundreds of thousands of clones, about 89% seen once, with 0.0094% in the top ten. These same data were also listed under a study on human thymus T cells.

Input material: thymocytes. These receptors were collected from a boy less than two years old with a congenital heart defect.

This chain uses TRBV5-6 with TRBJ2-5; tentative D call: TRBD1 (6 bases). The CDR3 spans 16 residues. Germline CDR1 SGHDT, CDR2 YYEEEE. V was pared by 1 base and J by 6 bases, with 19 bases between. The CDR3 nucleotides are TGTGCCAGCAGCTTGACGGGGCAGCCCAGGGGCAAGACCCAGTACTTC. It encodes CASSLTGQPRGKTQYF.

The chain links TRBV9 to TRBJ1-1, with 8 positions matching TRBD1. Germline V gives CDR1 SGDLS, CDR2 YYNGEE. V lost 4 bases, J lost 3 bases, and 5 bases stayed unmatched. This CDR3 is 14 amino acids long. For the CDR3, the DNA is TGTGCCAGCAGCAAGACAGGGGAAGACACTGAAGCTTTCTTT. The encoded protein is CASSKTGEDTEAFF.

The chain carries TRBV9 and TRBJ2-7; D might be TRBD1 (6 bases). CDR1 is SGDLS and CDR2 is YYNGEE in the germline V gene. V was trimmed by 0 bases and J by 12 bases, leaving 19 bases between them. The CDR3 extends over 14 amino acids. The CDR3 DNA is TGTGCCAGCAGCGTAGGATGGTCACAGGGTCCTCCGTACTTC. This sequence encodes CASSVGWSQGPPYF.

The chain joins TRBV27 to TRBJ2-7, with 9 nucleotides matching TRBD2. The CDR3 runs to 19 residues. Germline V gene data show CDR1 as MNHEY and CDR2 as SMNVEV (reference sequence). Germline trimming cut 5 bases from V and 0 bases from J; bases unmatched to any gene: 17. CDR3 bases: TGTGCCAGCAGTGGGGCCCTTTATCCACGTAGCGGGAGCTCCTACGAGCAGTACTTC. Translating gives CASSGALYPRSGSSYEQYF.

The V gene is TRBV29-1, the J gene TRBJ2-1; no firm D call. CDR3 length: 14 amino acids. Germline values: CDR1 SQVTM, CDR2 ANQGSEA. V was clipped by 0 bases and J by 1 base, with 7 bases between them. The CDR3 DNA is TGCAGCGTTGAAGACACAGCTTCCTACAATGAGCAGTTCTTC. Protein sequence: CSVEDTASYNEQFF.

The V gene is TRBV5-8, the J gene TRBJ1-5, with TRBD1 matching over 9 bases. Germline lookup yields CDR1 SGHTS and CDR2 YDEGEE. The CDR3 runs 19 residues. V lost 0 bases and J lost 6; bases outside the gene matches: 16. CDR3: CASSLEKPTRDRVSQPQHF. CDR3 coding DNA: TGTGCCAGCAGCTTGGAGAAACCCACCCGGGACAGGGTGAGTCAGCCCCAGCATTTT.

The chain carries TRBV5-8 and TRBJ1-1; 9 nucleotides align to TRBD1. The CDR3 loop spans 17 amino acids. Germline values: CDR1 SGHTS, CDR2 YDEGEE. Trimming took 3 bases from V and 0 from J; bases not matched to a gene: 9. The CDR3 DNA reads TGTGCCAGCAGCTGCCGGGACAGGGACTTCATGAACACTGAAGCTTTCTTT. Its translation is CASSCRDRDFMNTEAFF. Full variable domain (remainder filled in from reference TRBV5-8 and TRBJ1-1): EAGVTQSPTHLIKTRGQQATLRCSPISGHTSVYWYQQALGLGLQFLLWYDEGEERNRGNFPPRFSGRQFPNYSSELNVNALELEDSALYLCASSCRDRDFMNTEAFFGQGTRLTVV.